Given below is one T cell receptor (beta chain) in context. This sample was included in a study of blood T cell repertoires in COVID-19. The CDR3 sequence is 13 residues long. The germline V gene has CDR1 GTSNPN and CDR2 SVGIG (reference sequence). V lost 4 bases, J lost 2 bases, and 11 bases lay in between. Libraries were prepared by immunoSEQ multiplex PCR; TCRdb keeps only in-frame clonotypes and omits some of them. This table has 80,000 to 90,000 clones, around 82% appearing once. The sample taken for sequencing was peripheral blood. The V gene is TRBV30, the J gene TRBJ2-5, with a possible D match to TRBD1 (5 bases). The sequence derives from a woman aged 80 or over with COVID-19, enrolled during active disease. For the CDR3, the DNA is TGTGCCTGGAACATGGGGCCTCAAGAGACCCAGTACTTC. Its translation is CAWNMGPQETQYF.